What follows are 23 T cell receptor beta chains derived from one specimen sequenced in a study of T cell clusters in autoimmune cytopenias. TRB was amplified by touch-down multiplex PCR, primer pools A and B combined. TCRdb reprocessed the multiplex PCR reads; each CDR3 protein has one entry and no DNA is given. The sample includes 9,900 or so distinct CDR3 sequences. TRB amplification used around 0.25 ug of peripheral blood genomic DNA. Sequencing was done on a sample of peripheral blood. Receptor source: a human donor with an autoimmune cytopenia or autoimmune hepatitis (not recorded which).

CDR3 sequence reads: CSATGRQLNSPLHF. The chain combines TRBV20-1 with TRBJ1-6. CDR1 and CDR2 from the germline V gene are DFQATT and SNEGSKA (reference sequence). The CDR3 covers 14 residues.

By frequency, this clonotype is medium-sized. This chain joins TRBV19 and TRBJ1-1; the D call from TCRdb, TRBD1, cannot be confirmed without DNA. The CDR3 is 15 amino acids. CDR1 LNHDA and CDR2 SQIVND come from the germline V gene (reference sequence). The CDR3 sequence: CASSIGGAAHTEAFF.

The rearrangement links TRBV4-2 to TRBJ2-3; the TCRdb D gene call, TRBD2, has no DNA to confirm it. The CDR3 extends over 16 amino acids. Germline lookup yields CDR1 LGHNA and CDR2 YNFKEQ. The CDR3 loop reads CASSPKEGQDTDTQYF.

The chain employs TRBV30 and TRBJ1-2. Germline-derived CDR1 and CDR2 are GTSNPN and SVGIG (reference sequence). The CDR3 is 12 amino acids. CDR3 loop: CAWSVRGHGYTF.

This clonotype shows up as medium-sized by frequency. The genes are TRBV7-6 and TRBJ2-2; the D call of TRBD1 rests on TCRdb alone, since no DNA is present to check it. From germline, CDR1 is SGHVS and CDR2 FNYEAQ. There are 15 residues in the CDR3. The CDR3: CASSLGSGGTGELFF.

This clonotype is deemed medium-sized by its frequency. The chain recombines TRBV6-5 with TRBJ1-3; without DNA, the TCRdb call of TRBD1 cannot be checked. Germline V CDR1 and CDR2: MNHEY, SVGAGI. The CDR3 is 12 amino acids. The CDR3 sequence is CASMAGGNTIYF.

The rearrangement uses TRBV11-2 and TRBJ2-7; TCRdb names TRBD1, which stays unverified in the absence of DNA. CDR1 is SGHAT and CDR2 is FQNNGV in the germline V gene. The CDR3 is 15 residues long. CDR3 protein: CASSLGGTLDRRQYF.

This chain links TRBV6-2 or TRBV6-3 with TRBJ2-5; TCRdb's D gene call, TRBD1, goes unchecked for lack of DNA. Germline CDR1 is MNHEY and CDR2 is SVGEGT. The CDR3 is made up of 18 amino acids. The CDR3 loop reads CASSSKGQGLTEQETQYF.

This clonotype is called medium-sized based on its frequency. The genes are TRBV18 and TRBJ2-5; the D gene TCRdb calls, TRBD1, cannot be checked with no DNA. Germline assignment: CDR1 KGHSH and CDR2 LQKENI. This CDR3 spans 13 amino acids. CDR3 in amino acids: CASSPGQGETQYF.

The chain combines TRBV4-2 with TRBJ2-3; TCRdb calls TRBD2, which cannot be checked without DNA. Germline values: CDR1 LGHNA, CDR2 YNFKEQ. This CDR3 region has 17 residues. CDR3 loop: CASTSQGAGGLGDTQYF.

This clonotype shows up as medium-sized by frequency. The rearrangement links TRBV5-5 to TRBJ2-2. The CDR3 has 17 amino acids. Germline CDR1 reads SGHKS; CDR2 reads YYEKEE (reference sequence). The chain's CDR3 is CASSLYVATANTGELFF.

Its frequency marks this clonotype as large. CDR3 amino acids: CSVGETSSGNTIYF. The genes are TRBV29-1 and TRBJ1-3. The CDR3 sequence is 14 residues long. Germline lookup yields CDR1 SQVTM and CDR2 ANQGSEA.

V gene TRBV7-2 combines with J gene TRBJ2-4; checking the TCRdb D call of TRBD1 is not possible without DNA. The CDR3 is 15 residues long. Germline V CDR1 and CDR2: SGHTA, FQGNSA. The CDR3 here is CASSLAGQGANIQYF.

This rearrangement joins TRBV7-6 to TRBJ2-1; TCRdb calls TRBD2, which cannot be checked without DNA. In germline, CDR1 is SGHVS, CDR2 FNYEAQ. The length of the CDR3 is 14 residues. The CDR3 loop is CASSLEAPGNEQFF.

Considering frequency, this clonotype is medium-sized. The V and J genes are TRBV19 and TRBJ2-5; TCRdb proposes TRBD1, but this gene call is untestable without DNA. Germline V gives CDR1 LNHDA, CDR2 SQIVND (reference sequence). This CDR3 contains 13 residues. The CDR3 sequence is CASSMGGAETQYF.

The gene calls are TRBV27 and TRBJ2-2; TCRdb calls TRBD1, which cannot be checked without DNA. CDR1 is MNHEY, CDR2 SMNVEV, per germline (reference sequence). This CDR3 contains 16 residues. CDR3 sequence reads: CASSPTGTLFTGELFF.

This chain joins TRBV13 and TRBJ2-1; TCRdb's assignment of TRBD2 cannot be checked, as there is no DNA. Germline loops: CDR1 PRHDT, CDR2 FYEKMQ (reference sequence). The CDR3 is 16 residues long. The CDR3 protein is CASSLVSGGAHNEQFF.

The genes are TRBV20-1 and TRBJ1-5. Germline V gene sequence: CDR1 DFQATT, CDR2 SNEGSKA (reference sequence). This CDR3 region has 12 residues. The CDR3 spells CSARADIQPQHF.

V gene TRBV4-1 combines with J gene TRBJ2-1. The germline V gene has CDR1 MGHRA and CDR2 YSYEKL. This CDR3 contains 18 residues. The CDR3 spells CASSQDLVFSKSYNEQFF.

Measured by frequency, this clonotype is medium-sized. This rearrangement joins TRBV6-1 to TRBJ2-3; TCRdb's D gene call, TRBD1, goes unchecked for lack of DNA. The CDR3 has 16 residues. In germline, CDR1 is MNHNS, CDR2 SASEGT. CDR3 loop: CASTDAAGASTDTQYF.

This clonotype is identified as medium-sized from frequency. The chain uses TRBV27 and TRBJ1-2; checking the TCRdb D call of TRBD1 is not possible without DNA. Germline V gene lookup returns CDR1 MNHEY and CDR2 SMNVEV (reference sequence). The CDR3 is made up of 15 amino acids. CDR3 sequence: CASSLNPQGSYGYTF.

V usage is TRBV10-3 and J usage is TRBJ2-1; TCRdb names TRBD1, which stays unverified in the absence of DNA. From germline, CDR1 is ENHRY and CDR2 SYGVKD. The CDR3 contains 14 residues. The CDR3 loop reads CAISQRGSYNEQFF.

This rearrangement joins TRBV5-6 to TRBJ2-1; checking the TCRdb D call of TRBD2 is not possible without DNA. CDR1 and CDR2 (germline): SGHDT, YYEEEE. The CDR3 loop spans 16 amino acids. CDR3: CARRGVLLRGVNEQFF.